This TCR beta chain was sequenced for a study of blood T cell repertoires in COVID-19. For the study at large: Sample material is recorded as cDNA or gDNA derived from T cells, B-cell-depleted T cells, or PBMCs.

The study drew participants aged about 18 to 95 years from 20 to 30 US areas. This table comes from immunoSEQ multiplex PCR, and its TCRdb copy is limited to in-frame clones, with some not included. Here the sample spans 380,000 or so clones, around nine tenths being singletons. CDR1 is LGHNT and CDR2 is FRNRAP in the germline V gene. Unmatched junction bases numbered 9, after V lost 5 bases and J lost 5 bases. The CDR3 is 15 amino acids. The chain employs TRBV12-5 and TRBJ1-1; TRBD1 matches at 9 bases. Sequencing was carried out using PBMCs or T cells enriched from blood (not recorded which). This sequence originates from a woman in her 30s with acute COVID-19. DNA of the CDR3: TGTGCTAGTGGTCCACCACAGGGGGCAGGGACTGAAGCTTTCTTT. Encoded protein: CASGPPQGAGTEAFF.